This note documents a single TCR beta chain sequence. These data belong to a study of shared clonotypes between healthy human individuals. V lost 4 bases to trimming and J lost 0 bases, with 10 bases between them. Germline CDR1 reads SGHRS; CDR2 reads YFSETQ. The CDR3 has 15 residues. Sequencing used immunoSEQ multiplex PCR; TCRdb keeps in-frame clones, though not all of them. This sample carries roughly 2.5 million clones, roughly 92% of them seen once, and the ten largest clones take 0.14%. This chain joins TRBV5-1 and TRBJ1-4, with D possibly TRBD1 on 5 matching bases. Sequences were obtained from naive CD4+ T cells sorted from blood. Subset of the sample: CD45RA+ positively selected. The receptor was derived from a young man in good health. The CDR3 sequence is CASSAGTSTNEKLFF. Here the CDR3 DNA reads TGCGCCAGCAGCGCGGGGACGTCAACTAATGAAAAACTGTTTTTT.